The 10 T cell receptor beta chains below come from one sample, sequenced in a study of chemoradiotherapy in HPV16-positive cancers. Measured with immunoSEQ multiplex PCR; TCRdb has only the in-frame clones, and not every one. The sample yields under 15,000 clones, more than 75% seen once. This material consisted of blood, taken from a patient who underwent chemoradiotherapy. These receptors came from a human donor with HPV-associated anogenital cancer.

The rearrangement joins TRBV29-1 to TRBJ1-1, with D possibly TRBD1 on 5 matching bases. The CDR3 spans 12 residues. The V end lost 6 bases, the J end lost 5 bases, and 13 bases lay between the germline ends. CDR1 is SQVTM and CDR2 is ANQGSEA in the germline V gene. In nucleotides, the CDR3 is TGCAGCGTAGCCTGGGGGGAAACTGAAGCTTTCTTT. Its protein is CSVAWGETEAFF.

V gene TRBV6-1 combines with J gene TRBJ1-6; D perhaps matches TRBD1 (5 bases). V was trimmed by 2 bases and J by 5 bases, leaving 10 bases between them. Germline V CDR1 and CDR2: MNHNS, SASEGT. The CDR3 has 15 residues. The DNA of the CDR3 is TGTGCCAGCAGTGAAACCCAGGGTAATAATTCACCCCTCCACTTT. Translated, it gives CASSETQGNNSPLHF.

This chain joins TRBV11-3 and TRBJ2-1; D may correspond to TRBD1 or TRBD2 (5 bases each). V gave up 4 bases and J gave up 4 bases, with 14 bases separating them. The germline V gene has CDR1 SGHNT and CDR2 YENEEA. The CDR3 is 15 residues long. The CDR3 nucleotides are TGTGCCAGCAGCTCGGGACCGGAAGAGTACAATGAGCAGTTCTTC. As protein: CASSSGPEEYNEQFF.

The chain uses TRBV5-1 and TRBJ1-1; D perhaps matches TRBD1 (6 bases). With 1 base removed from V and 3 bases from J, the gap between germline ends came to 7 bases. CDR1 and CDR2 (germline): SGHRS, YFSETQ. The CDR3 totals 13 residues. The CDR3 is CASSLKGDTEAFF. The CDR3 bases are TGCGCCAGCAGCTTGAAGGGGGACACTGAAGCTTTCTTT.

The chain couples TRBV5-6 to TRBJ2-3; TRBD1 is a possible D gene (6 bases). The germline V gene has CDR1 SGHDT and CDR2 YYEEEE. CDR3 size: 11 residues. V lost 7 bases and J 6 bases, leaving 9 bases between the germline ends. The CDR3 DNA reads TGTGCCAGCCTTACAGGGGATACGCAGTATTTT. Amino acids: CASLTGDTQYF.

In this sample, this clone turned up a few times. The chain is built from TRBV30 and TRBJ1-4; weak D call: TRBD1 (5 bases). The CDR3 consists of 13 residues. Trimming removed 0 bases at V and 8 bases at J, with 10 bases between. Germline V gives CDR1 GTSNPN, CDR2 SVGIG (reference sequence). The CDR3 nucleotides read TGTGCCTGGAGTGTTGCAGGGAGAGAAAAACTGTTTTTT. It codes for CAWSVAGREKLFF.

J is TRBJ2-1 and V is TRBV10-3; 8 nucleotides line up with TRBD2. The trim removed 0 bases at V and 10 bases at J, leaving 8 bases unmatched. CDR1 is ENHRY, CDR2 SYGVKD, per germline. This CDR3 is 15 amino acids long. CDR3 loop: CAISESARGGQEQFF. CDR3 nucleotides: TGTGCCATCAGTGAGTCGGCACGGGGGGGACAAGAGCAGTTCTTC.

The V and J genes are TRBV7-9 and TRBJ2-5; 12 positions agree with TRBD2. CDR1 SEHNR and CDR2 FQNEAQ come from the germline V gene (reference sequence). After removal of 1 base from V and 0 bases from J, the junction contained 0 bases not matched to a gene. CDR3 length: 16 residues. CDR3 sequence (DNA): TGTGCCAGCAGCTTAGGACTAGCGGGGGACCAAGAGACCCAGTACTTC. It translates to CASSLGLAGDQETQYF.

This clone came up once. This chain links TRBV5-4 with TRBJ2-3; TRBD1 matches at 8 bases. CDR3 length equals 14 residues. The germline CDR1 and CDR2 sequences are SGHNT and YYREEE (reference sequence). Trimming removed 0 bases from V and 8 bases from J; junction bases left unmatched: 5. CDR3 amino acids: CASSLAGTGVTQYF. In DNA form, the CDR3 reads TGTGCCAGCAGCTTGGCCGGGACAGGAGTTACGCAGTATTTT.

The CDR3 bases are TGTGCCAGCAGCCAAGATATCCCCACGACAGGGATCTCCTACGAGCAGTACTTC. This encodes CASSQDIPTTGISYEQYF. V gene TRBV4-2 combines with J gene TRBJ2-7; 7 bases map to TRBD1. CDR1 is LGHNA, CDR2 YNFKEQ, per germline. The CDR3 is 18 residues long. V dropped 0 bases and J dropped 0; count of bases not matched to a gene: 11.